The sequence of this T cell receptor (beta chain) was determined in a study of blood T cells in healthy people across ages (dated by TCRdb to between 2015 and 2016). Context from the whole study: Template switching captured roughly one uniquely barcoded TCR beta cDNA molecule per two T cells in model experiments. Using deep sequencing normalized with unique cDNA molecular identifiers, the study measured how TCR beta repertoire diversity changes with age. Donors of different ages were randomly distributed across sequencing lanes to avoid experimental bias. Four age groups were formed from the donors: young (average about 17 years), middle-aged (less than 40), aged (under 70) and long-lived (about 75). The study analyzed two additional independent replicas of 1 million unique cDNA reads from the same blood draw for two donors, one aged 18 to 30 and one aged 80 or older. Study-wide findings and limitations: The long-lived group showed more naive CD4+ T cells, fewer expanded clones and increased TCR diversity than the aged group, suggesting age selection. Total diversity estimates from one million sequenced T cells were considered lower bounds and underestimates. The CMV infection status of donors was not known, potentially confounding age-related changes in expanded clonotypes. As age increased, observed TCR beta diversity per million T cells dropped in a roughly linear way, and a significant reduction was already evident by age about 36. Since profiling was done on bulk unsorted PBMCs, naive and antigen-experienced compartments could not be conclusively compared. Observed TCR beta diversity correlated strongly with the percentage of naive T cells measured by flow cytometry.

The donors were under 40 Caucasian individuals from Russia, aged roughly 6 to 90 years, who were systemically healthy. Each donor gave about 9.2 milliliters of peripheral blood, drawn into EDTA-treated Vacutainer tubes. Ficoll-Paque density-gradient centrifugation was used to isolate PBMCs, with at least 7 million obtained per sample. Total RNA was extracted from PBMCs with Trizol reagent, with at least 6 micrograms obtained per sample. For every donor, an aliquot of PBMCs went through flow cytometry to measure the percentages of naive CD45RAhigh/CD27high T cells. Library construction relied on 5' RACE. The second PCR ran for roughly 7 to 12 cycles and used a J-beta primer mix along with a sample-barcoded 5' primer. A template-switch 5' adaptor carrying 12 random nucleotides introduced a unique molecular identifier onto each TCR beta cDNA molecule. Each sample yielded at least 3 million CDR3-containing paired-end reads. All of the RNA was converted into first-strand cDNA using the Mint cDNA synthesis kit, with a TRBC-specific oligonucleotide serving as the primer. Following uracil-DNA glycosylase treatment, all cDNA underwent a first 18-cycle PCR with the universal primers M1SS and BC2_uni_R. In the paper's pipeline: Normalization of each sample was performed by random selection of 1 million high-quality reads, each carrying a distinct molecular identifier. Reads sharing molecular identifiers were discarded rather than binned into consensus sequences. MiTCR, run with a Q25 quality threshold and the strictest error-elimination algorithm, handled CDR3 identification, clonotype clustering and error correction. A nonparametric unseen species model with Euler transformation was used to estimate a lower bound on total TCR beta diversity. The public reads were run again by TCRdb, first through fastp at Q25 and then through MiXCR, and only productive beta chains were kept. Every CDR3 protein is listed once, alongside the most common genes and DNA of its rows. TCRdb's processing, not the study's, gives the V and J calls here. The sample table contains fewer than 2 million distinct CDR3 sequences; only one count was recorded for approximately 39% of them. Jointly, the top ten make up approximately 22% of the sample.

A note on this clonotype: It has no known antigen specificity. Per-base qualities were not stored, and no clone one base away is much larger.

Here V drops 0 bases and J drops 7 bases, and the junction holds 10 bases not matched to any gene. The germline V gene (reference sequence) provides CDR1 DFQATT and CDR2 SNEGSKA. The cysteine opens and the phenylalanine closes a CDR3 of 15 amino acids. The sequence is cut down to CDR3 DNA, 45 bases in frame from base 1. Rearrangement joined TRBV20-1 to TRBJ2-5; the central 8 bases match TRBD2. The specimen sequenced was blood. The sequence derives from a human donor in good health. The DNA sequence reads TGCAGTGCTAGAGAAGCGGGGGCGCGTCGGGGGACCCAGTACTTC. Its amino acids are CSAREAGARRGTQYF.